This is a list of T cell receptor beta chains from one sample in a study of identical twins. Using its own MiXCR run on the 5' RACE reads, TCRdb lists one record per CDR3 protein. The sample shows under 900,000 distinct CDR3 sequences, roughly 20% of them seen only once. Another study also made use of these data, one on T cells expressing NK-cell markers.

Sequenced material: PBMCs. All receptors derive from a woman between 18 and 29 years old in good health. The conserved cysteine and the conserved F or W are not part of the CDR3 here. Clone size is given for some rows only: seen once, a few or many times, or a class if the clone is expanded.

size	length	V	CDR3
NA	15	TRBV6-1	ASSEFELAGETDTQY
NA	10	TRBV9	ASMGTDYGYT
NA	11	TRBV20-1	SASFWGPNEQF
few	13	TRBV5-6	ASSPGGTGDEKLF
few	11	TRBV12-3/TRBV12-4	ASRDQGNYEQY
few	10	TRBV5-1	ASSLSRDPKY
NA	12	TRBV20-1	SARDWQGGHEQY
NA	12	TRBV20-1	SARRQGSTDTQY
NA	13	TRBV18	ASSPTLAGGVEQF
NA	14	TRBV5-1	ASSPGRSGERGEQY
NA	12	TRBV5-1	ASSKGGIYNEQF
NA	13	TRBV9	ASSAGVRGTDTQY
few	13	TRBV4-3	ASSQEVVSYNEQF
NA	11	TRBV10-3	AISPGTNTEAF
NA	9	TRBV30	AWSVEYEQY
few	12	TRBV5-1	ASSFGTPRGEQY
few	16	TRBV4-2	ASSPGGASGSMTDTQY
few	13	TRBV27	ASRQGTGGSRGYT
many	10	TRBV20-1	SARGGSSEQY
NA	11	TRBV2	ASSDGHAAGYT
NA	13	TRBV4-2	ASSQATSGDNEQF
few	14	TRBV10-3	ASVTGDPSGANVLT